What follows are 30 T cell receptor delta chains derived from one specimen sequenced in a study of gamma-delta T cells after stem cell transplantation. TCRdb re-processed the RT-PCR reads via CATT. This sample has 2,500 or so delta-chain clones; around 20% occur once, and the top ten carry around 9.2%. Sequencing was done on a sample of gamma-delta T cells. Receptor source: a human donor. It is not recorded whose cells these are; they may come from a transplant donor.

The J gene is TRDJ2, the V gene TRDV1; 10 nucleotides line up with TRDD3. The J gene is not listed in TCRdb, so it was assigned here from a DNA match to germline. The CDR3 totals 21 residues. V trimming: 3 bases; J trimming: 8 bases; junction bases outside the gene matches: 24. Germline V gives CDR1 TSWWSYY, CDR2 QGS. The DNA for the CDR3 is TGTGCTCTTGGGGACGGCGATATTCCTACAGAGGGACTGGGGGATGGGGCACAACTCTTCTTT. It translates to CALGDGDIPTEGLGDGAQLFF.

The J gene was not called, though the V gene is TRDV2; the table's D call, TRDD3, has no DNA check behind it. This CDR3 is 16 amino acids long. The germline V gene has CDR1 GEAIGNYY and CDR2 EKD. This CDR3 reads CACDWESSWDTHKMIF. CDR3 nucleotides: TGTGCCTGTGACTGGGAGAGCTCCTGGGACACCCATAAAATGATTTTC.

This chain joins TRDV1 and TRDJ1, with 10 bases that match TRDD3. The J gene comes from matching the DNA to germline here; TCRdb lacks it. Germline V gene sequence: CDR1 TSWWSYY, CDR2 QGS. Germline trimming cut 5 bases from V and 0 bases from J; bases unmatched to any gene: 27. The CDR3 is made up of 23 amino acids. CDR3 DNA: TGTGCTCTTGGGCCCTCGGCTCCCGGGGGTGGGGGATACCCGAACTCGTACACCGATAAACTCATCTTT. Protein product: CALGPSAPGGGGYPNSYTDKLIF.

This clone showed up just once. The chain employs TRDV1 and TRDJ1, with 8 bases aligning to TRDD3. No J gene is reported in TCRdb; it was inferred here by comparing the DNA with germline. The CDR3 has 18 residues. The germline V gene encodes CDR1 TSWWSYY and CDR2 QGS. J was trimmed by 0 bases and V by 2 bases; bases with no gene match: 11. The CDR3 DNA follows: TGTGCTCTTGGGGAAAGAGACTGGGGGTTGATGTACACCGATAAACTCATCTTT. Protein product: CALGERDWGLMYTDKLIF.

Sample share makes this clone large (0.1 to 1%). V and J are TRDV1 and TRDJ1; possibly TRDD2 for D (5 bases). The germline gives CDR1 TSWWSYY, CDR2 QGS. V lost 0 bases and J lost 1, with 21 bases in between. CDR3 length equals 19 residues. CDR3 DNA sequence: TGTGCTCTTGGGGAACTAATCGGAGGTAACCTACGCCGCACCGATAAACTCATCTTT. Translated, it gives CALGELIGGNLRRTDKLIF.

By its share, this clone is medium-sized (0.01 to 0.1%). The genes are TRDV3 and TRDJ1; D ambiguous. Germline CDR1 and CDR2: TVYSNPD and GDNSRS (reference sequence). The CDR3 has 12 amino acids. The germline V and J ends were trimmed by 0 bases and 0 bases, with 5 bases remaining between them. CDR3 nucleotides: TGTGCCTTTAGCCCTTACACCGATAAACTCATCTTT. Its translation is CAFSPYTDKLIF.

The chain is built from TRDV3 and TRDJ1; D perhaps matches TRDD3 (5 bases). No J gene is reported in TCRdb; it was inferred here by comparing the DNA with germline. V lost 3 bases and J lost 0, with 35 bases in between. The CDR3 consists of 21 residues. Per the germline V gene, CDR1 is TVYSNPD and CDR2 is GDNSRS (reference sequence). The CDR3 loop reads CALLTSFRRGGDRPYTDKLIF. For the CDR3, the DNA is TGTGCCTTACTAACCTCCTTTAGAAGAGGTGGGGACAGACCGTACACCGATAAACTCATCTTT.

The J gene is TRDJ1, the V gene TRDV3, with D possibly matching TRDD3 (6 bases). The J gene, absent from TCRdb, was called here by matching the DNA to germline. Germline V gene lookup returns CDR1 TVYSNPD and CDR2 GDNSRS (reference sequence). The ends were cut back, 4 bases at V and 5 bases at J, with 14 bases in the middle. CDR3 length equals 12 residues. CDR3 loop: CACRGTWDKLIF. The CDR3 coding sequence is TGTGCCTGCCGGGGGACTTGGGATAAACTCATCTTT.

The J gene is TRDJ3, the V gene TRDV1, with 7 nucleotides matching TRDD3. Trimming cost V 1 base and J 2 bases; bases outside gene matches: 14. The CDR3 contains 21 residues. Germline CDR1 reads TSWWSYY; CDR2 reads QGS. This chain's CDR3 is CALGEPPLLGLGTWDTRQMFF. In nucleotides, the CDR3 is TGTGCTCTTGGGGAACCCCCCCTACTGGGGCTGGGAACCTGGGACACCCGACAGATGTTTTTC.

In this sample, this clone turned up a few times. CDR3 nucleotides: TGTGCCTTTAAATGTCCTACCCAGTTGAGGGATACGGGCACCGATAAACTCATCTTT. Its translation: CAFKCPTQLRDTGTDKLIF. V is TRDV3 and J is TRDJ1; 8 bases are a match to TRDD3. In germline, CDR1 is TVYSNPD, CDR2 GDNSRS (reference sequence). Germline trimming cut 1 base from V and 1 base from J; bases unmatched to any gene: 20. The CDR3 contains 19 residues.

This clone counts as medium-sized (0.01 to 0.1%). This sequence joins TRDV2 and TRDJ3, with 9 bases that match TRDD3. V was clipped by 0 bases and J by 1 base; unmatched bases: 15. The CDR3 sequence is 22 residues long. Per the germline V gene, CDR1 is GEAIGNYY and CDR2 is EKD. CDR3 in DNA: TGTGCCTGTGACACCTCCCTTGGGTCCGGGGGATACAGTTCCTGGGACACCCGACAGATGTTTTTC. Its translation: CACDTSLGSGGYSSWDTRQMFF.

Judged by abundance, this clone is medium-sized (0.01 to 0.1%). The J gene is TRDJ1, the V gene TRDV1; D tentatively fits TRDD2 or TRDD3 (7 bases each). The V and J ends lost 3 bases and 0 bases respectively, with 53 bases between them. This CDR3 is built from 29 residues. Germline V lookup: CDR1 TSWWSYY, CDR2 QGS. CDR3 amino acids: CALGDWSLPFPRRPNWGDNFPGYTDKLIF. In nucleotides, the CDR3 is TGTGCTCTTGGGGATTGGAGCCTTCCTTTCCCCCGGAGACCCAACTGGGGAGACAACTTTCCCGGATACACCGATAAACTCATCTTT.

Only a few counts were recorded for this clone. This may come from a read error, since a much larger clone is one base off. Other DNA sequences in this specimen translate into the identical CDR3. The chain has TRDV2 and TRDJ1; 11 positions match TRDD3. This CDR3 contains 16 residues. Per germline, CDR1 GEAIGNYY and CDR2 EKD. CDR3 in amino acids: CACDKRSGGYKDKLIF. The CDR3, as DNA: TGTGCCTGTGACAAGAGGTCTGGGGGATACAAGGATAAACTCATCTTC.

For this clone: At one end the junction does not follow the germline gene, possibly because of a read error. The V call is TRDV1, the J call TRDJ1; TRDD3 aligns across 9 bases. TCRdb offers no J gene call, so here the DNA was matched to germline to obtain one. Germline values: CDR1 TSWWSYY, CDR2 QGS. This CDR3 comprises 19 residues. The CDR3 sequence: CAIGEPTLGDSSNTDKLIF. CDR3 coding DNA: TGTGCTATTGGGGAACCGACCCTGGGGGATTCATCCAACACCGATAAACTCATCTTT.

The CDR3 loop reads CACSGDCDKLIF. In DNA form, the CDR3 reads TGTGCCTGTAGCGGGGACTGCGATAAACTCATCTTT. The rearrangement links TRDV3 to TRDJ1; D is perhaps TRDD3 (5 bases). The J gene comes from matching the DNA to germline here; TCRdb lacks it. The CDR3 sequence is 12 residues long. Trimming pared 4 bases from V and 4 bases from J, leaving 13 bases between. The germline CDR1 and CDR2 sequences are TVYSNPD and GDNSRS (reference sequence).

The J gene call is TRDJ1, but no V gene call exists. The CDR3 has 21 residues. The CDR3 here is CALGVVPTRRQSGPYTDKLIF. The CDR3 DNA follows: TGTGCTCTTGGGGTTGTTCCTACCCGCCGTCAAAGTGGGCCCTACACCGATAAACTCATCTTT.

This clone was seen a handful of times. CDR3 sequence reads: CALGGLVRVYTDKLIF. In nucleotides, the CDR3 is TGTGCTCTTGGGGGGCTAGTACGGGTCTACACCGATAAACTCATCTTT. This chain links TRDV1 with TRDJ1; D is unresolved. Trimming left V 4 bases short and J 0 bases short, with 15 bases between. The CDR3 contains 16 residues. In germline, CDR1 is TSWWSYY, CDR2 QGS.

This clone was detected a few times. This may arise from a read error, as a much more abundant clone is one base away. This specimen includes other DNA sequences encoding the same CDR3. The gene calls are TRAV29/DV5 and TRDJ1; no clear D gene. Trimming shortened V by 4 bases and J by 1 base, and 32 bases separated the two germline ends. The CDR3 is 20 residues long. Germline loops: CDR1 NSMFDY, CDR2 ISSIKDK. The CDR3 spells CAACNLGSSWSTSGTDKLIF. CDR3 bases: TGTGCAGCATGCAACCTCGGGTCCTCCTGGTCTACCAGCGGCACCGATAAACTCATCTTT.

The CDR3 region has the DNA TGTGCCTTTGCGTTCCTAGGACACTGGGACACCCGACAGATGTTTTTC. It encodes CAFAFLGHWDTRQMFF. No call was made for the V gene; the J gene is TRDJ3; the D call TRDD2 from the table was never checked on the DNA. The CDR3 totals 16 residues.

The chain links TRDV1 to TRDJ1, with 7 bases aligning to TRDD3. V was clipped by 3 bases and J by 6 bases; unmatched bases: 19. The CDR3 has 18 residues. Germline V gives CDR1 TSWWSYY, CDR2 QGS. CDR3 loop: CALGDGKGLGTGTYKLIF. CDR3 DNA: TGTGCTCTTGGGGACGGAAAGGGACTGGGGACTGGGACGTATAAACTCATCTTT.

This clone has just a few counts. The CDR3 DNA reads as TGTGCCTGTGACACCCTACTGGGGGATACGCGACCCTGGGACACCCGACAGATGTTTTTC. This translates into CACDTLLGDTRPWDTRQMFF. The chain couples TRDV2 to TRDJ3, with 13 bases lining up with TRDD3. The CDR3 has 20 residues. J lost 2 bases, V lost 0 bases, and 6 bases had no gene match. Germline CDR1 is GEAIGNYY and CDR2 is EKD.

The chain carries TRDV1 and TRDJ1, with D perhaps TRDD3 (5 bases). The length of the CDR3 is 18 residues. Germline CDR1 and CDR2: TSWWSYY and QGS. V lost 5 bases, J lost 2 bases, and 24 bases lay in between. The DNA of the CDR3 is TGTGCTCTTGGGCCGAAGAATCCGAATACGCGGGGGACCGATAAACTCATCTTT. Protein product: CALGPKNPNTRGTDKLIF.

This clone was observed a few times. The V call is TRDV1, the J call TRDJ1; the match to TRDD3 covers 9 bases. CDR1 TSWWSYY and CDR2 QGS come from the germline V gene. Unmatched junction bases numbered 16, after V lost 0 bases and J lost 8 bases. The CDR3 runs 18 residues. CDR3 sequence reads: CALGELPTGGLPTGKLIF. The CDR3 DNA is TGTGCTCTTGGGGAACTACCTACTGGGGGACTACCCACCGGGAAACTCATCTTT.

By proportion, this clone is large (0.1 to 1%). The V gene is TRDV2, the J gene TRDJ1; TRDD3 aligns across 11 bases. Unmatched junction bases numbered 12, after V lost 0 bases and J lost 4 bases. Per the germline V gene, CDR1 is GEAIGNYY and CDR2 is EKD. The CDR3 has 18 amino acids. CDR3 in amino acids: CACDTEVGDTLGNDKLIF. In nucleotides, the CDR3 is TGTGCCTGTGACACCGAGGTGGGGGATACGCTGGGCAACGATAAACTCATCTTT.

CDR3 residues: CACDLLGDTRRSWDTRQMFF. The CDR3 nucleotides read TGTGCCTGTGACTTACTGGGGGATACGCGCCGCTCCTGGGACACCCGACAGATGTTTTTC. The V and J genes are TRDV2 and TRDJ3; 13 nucleotides line up with TRDD3. This CDR3 is 20 amino acids long. Germline assignment: CDR1 GEAIGNYY and CDR2 EKD. Unmatched junction bases numbered 7, after V lost 3 bases and J lost 0 bases.

This clone was picked up a small number of times. CDR3 nucleotide sequence: TGTGCTCTTGGGGAACTAGACTGGGGGTTGATGTACACCGATAAACTCATCTTT. It specifies CALGELDWGLMYTDKLIF. V gene TRDV1 combines with J gene TRDJ1, with 8 bases aligning to TRDD3. J gave up 0 bases and V 0 bases, and 9 bases lay outside the gene matches. The CDR3 runs 18 residues. Per germline, CDR1 TSWWSYY and CDR2 QGS.

The V gene remains uncalled, whereas the J gene is TRDJ3; the table's D call of TRDD3 was not tested on the DNA. The CDR3 covers 18 residues. The CDR3 DNA reads TGTGCCTGTGACTCCGTCCTGGGGGATAGCTTGTACACCCTACAGATGTTTTTC. This translates into CACDSVLGDSLYTLQMFF.

This clone is classed as large. Other DNA sequences from this sample encode an identical CDR3 as well. This sequence joins TRDV2 and TRDJ1; no firm D call. The CDR3 consists of 11 residues. The germline V gene encodes CDR1 GEAIGNYY and CDR2 EKD. V was clipped by 3 bases and J by 1 base, with 2 bases between them. CDR3 region: CACDRTDKLIF. CDR3 nucleotide sequence: TGTGCCTGTGACCGCACCGATAAACTCATCTTT.

Notes on this clone: A read error may account for a junction end that differs from germline. The DNA of the CDR3 is TGTGCCTGTGACACCGCGTCGAACTGGGTGGACTCCTGGGACACCCGCCAGATGTTTTTC. This translates into CACDTASNWVDSWDTRQMFF. This rearrangement joins TRDV2 to TRDJ3; possibly TRDD3 for D (6 bases). Per germline, CDR1 GEAIGNYY and CDR2 EKD. This CDR3 contains 20 residues.

V and J are TRDV3 and TRDJ1, with 7 bases matching TRDD3. Here the J gene was assigned by germline matching of the DNA, as TCRdb has none. The CDR3 consists of 16 residues. Germline CDR1 TVYSNPD, CDR2 GDNSRS (reference sequence). V shed 2 bases, J shed 2 bases, and the junction held 14 bases outside the gene matches. The CDR3 region is CAFLLGISAGTDKLIF. CDR3 DNA: TGTGCCTTTCTACTGGGGATCTCGGCGGGTACCGATAAACTCATCTTT.